This TCR beta chain was profiled in a study of human CD8 memory T cell subsets. The CDR3 spans 13 residues. Between the trimmed V and J ends, which lost 4 bases and 5 bases, there was a span of 12 bases. Germline lookup yields CDR1 SGHDT and CDR2 YYEEEE. The TCR beta sequencing libraries came from UMI-labeled 5' RACE. TCRdb itself ran the 5' RACE reads through MiXCR, one entry per CDR3 protein. This sample has some 7,400 distinct CDR3 sequences; about 3.8% occur once, and the top ten carry around a third. In each subset, RNA was taken from duplicate vials, each of some 160,000 sorted CD8+ T cells. The material sequenced was CD8+ T cells from PBMCs. This sequence was found in a human donor in good health. The V gene is TRBV5-6, the J gene TRBJ2-5, with D perhaps matching TRBD1 or TRBD2 (5 bases each). In DNA form, the CDR3 reads TGTGCCAGCAGCACGGGACGGGCGGAGACCCAGTACTTC. It is translated as CASSTGRAETQYF.